This is a list of T cell receptor beta chains from one sample in a study of cytomegalovirus exposure and HLA in healthy donors. The assay was immunoSEQ multiplex PCR, and TCRdb's table has in-frame clones only and misses some. Here the sample spans 100,000 to 150,000 clones, about three quarters being singletons. The specimen was PBMCs. These receptor sequences come from a woman aged 40 to 49 in good health and CMV-seronegative. Each CDR3 is given with its conserved first and last residue. The order of the fields is clone size, V gene, J gene, D gene, CDR3 DNA, CDR3 protein. D genes are given only for firm matches. Some rows mark clone size as missing; the rest say once, few, many or name a class of expanded clone.

size: NA; V: TRBV28; J: TRBJ1-2; D: TRBD1; DNA: TGTGCCAGCAGCCACGGACAGGGGGGCTATGGCTACACCTTC; CDR3: CASSHGQGGYGYTF
size: NA; V: TRBV6-1; J: TRBJ2-7; D: TRBD2; DNA: TGTGCCAGCAGTGGCGGCCGGGGGGGCGAAGTCCACGAGCAGTACTTC; CDR3: CASSGGRGGEVHEQYF
size: NA; V: TRBV5-1; J: TRBJ1-2; D: TRBD1; DNA: TGCGCCAGCAGCTCACAGGGGTCTGGCTACACCTTC; CDR3: CASSSQGSGYTF
size: NA; V: TRBV9; J: TRBJ1-1; D: NA; DNA: TGTGCCAGCGGCCCGAGTTGGAACTGGGCCACTGAAGCTTTCTTT; CDR3: CASGPSWNWATEAFF
size: once; V: TRBV19; J: TRBJ1-1; D: TRBD1; DNA: TGTGCCAGTAGCCTTAACAGGGGGCGGACTGAAGCTTTCTTT; CDR3: CASSLNRGRTEAFF
size: NA; V: TRBV9; J: TRBJ1-5; D: NA; DNA: TGTGCCAGCAGCGTAGCTGGTATGGGCCAGCCCCAGCATTTT; CDR3: CASSVAGMGQPQHF
size: once; V: TRBV9; J: TRBJ1-6; D: NA; DNA: TGTGCCAGCAGCCCCGTGGGGGGTTCACCCCTCCACTTT; CDR3: CASSPVGGSPLHF
size: once; V: TRBV7-3; J: TRBJ2-1; D: NA; DNA: TGTGCCAGCAGCCCATGGGCCTCGATGGGTCATGAGCAGTTCTTC; CDR3: CASSPWASMGHEQFF
size: few; V: TRBV28; J: TRBJ2-7; D: TRBD1; DNA: TGTGCCAGCAGTTTGACAGGGGGATCTTACGAGCAGTACTTC; CDR3: CASSLTGGSYEQYF
size: NA; V: TRBV18; J: TRBJ1-2; D: TRBD1; DNA: TGTGCCAGCTCACCACTGCCGCGACAGGGGGATCTTGGCTACACCTTC; CDR3: CASSPLPRQGDLGYTF
size: NA; V: TRBV28; J: TRBJ2-5; D: NA; DNA: TGTGCCAGCAGTTTATCTCCCAGGGTGGGGACCCAGTACTTC; CDR3: CASSLSPRVGTQYF
size: NA; V: TRBV19; J: TRBJ2-3; D: NA; DNA: TGTGCCAGTAGTATAATTGGCGCGGTCCGCACAGATACGCAGTATTTT; CDR3: CASSIIGAVRTDTQYF
size: NA; V: TRBV7-9; J: TRBJ2-6; D: TRBD1; DNA: TGTGCCAGCAGCGAATCGGGACAGCCTGGGGCCAACGGCCTGACTTTC; CDR3: CASSESGQPGANGLTF
size: NA; V: TRBV7-9; J: TRBJ2-5; D: TRBD1; DNA: TGTGCCAGCAGCCTAACGAACAGGGGTGCAGAGACCCAGTACTTC; CDR3: CASSLTNRGAETQYF
size: NA; V: TRBV5-1; J: TRBJ1-2; D: NA; DNA: TGCGCCAGCAGCTTGGGGCAGGGTAACTATGGCTACACCTTC; CDR3: CASSLGQGNYGYTF
size: NA; V: TRBV18; J: TRBJ1-1; D: NA; DNA: TGTGCCAGCTCATCGGGGGTGAACACTGAAGCTTTCTTT; CDR3: CASSSGVNTEAFF
size: NA; V: TRBV19; J: TRBJ2-7; D: TRBD1; DNA: TGTGCCAGTAGTTATAAGGGACAGGGGGCCCGGAGCTCCTACGAGCAGTACTTC; CDR3: CASSYKGQGARSSYEQYF
size: NA; V: TRBV5-4; J: TRBJ2-5; D: TRBD2; DNA: TGTGCCAGCAGCTCAGCGGGGGGCCCCAGTCGGATGGCCCAGTACTTC; CDR3: CASSSAGGPSRMAQYF
size: NA; V: TRBV28; J: TRBJ2-2; D: NA; DNA: TGTGCCAGCAGTTCGCGGCCCCGGGGCGGGGAGCTGTTTTTT; CDR3: CASSSRPRGGELFF
size: few; V: TRBV9; J: TRBJ1-2; D: NA; DNA: TGTGCCAGCAGCGGACAACAGGCTTTCAACTATGGCTACACCTTC; CDR3: CASSGQQAFNYGYTF
size: NA; V: TRBV28; J: TRBJ1-1; D: NA; DNA: TGTGCTAGCGGGGGGTTTAGGGGCGAGGCTTTCTTT; CDR3: CASGGFRGEAFF
size: NA; V: TRBV18; J: TRBJ2-1; D: NA; DNA: TGTGCCAGCTCACCACCTATAGGACGCCGTGAGGGTGAGCAGTTCTTC; CDR3: CASSPPIGRREGEQFF
size: NA; V: TRBV5-1; J: TRBJ2-5; D: TRBD2; DNA: TGCGCCAGCAGCGAAGCGGGGGGGCCAGAGACCCAGTACTTC; CDR3: CASSEAGGPETQYF
size: once; V: TRBV5-1; J: TRBJ2-7; D: TRBD1; DNA: TGCGCCAGCACCAGACAGGGGGCAACCTACGAGCAGTACTTC; CDR3: CASTRQGATYEQYF
size: NA; V: TRBV5-5; J: TRBJ2-7; D: NA; DNA: TGTGCCAGCAGCGGGACTTACGAGCAGTACTTC; CDR3: CASSGTYEQYF
size: NA; V: TRBV19; J: TRBJ2-2; D: NA; DNA: TGTGCCAGTAGTATAGAAAGGGCAGCGGGCACCGGGGAGCTGTTTTTT; CDR3: CASSIERAAGTGELFF
size: NA; V: TRBV13; J: TRBJ2-7; D: TRBD2; DNA: TGTGCCAGCAGCTTGACTAGCGGATCCTACGAGCAGTACTTC; CDR3: CASSLTSGSYEQYF
size: NA; V: TRBV21-1; J: TRBJ1-5; D: NA; DNA: TGTGCCAGCAGCAGCGGCGCGACAGGGCATGGCAATCAGCCCCAGCATTTT; CDR3: CASSSGATGHGNQPQHF
size: NA; V: TRBV18; J: TRBJ2-5; D: NA; DNA: TGTGCCAGCCGGACTCCTCAAGAGACCCAGTACTTC; CDR3: CASRTPQETQYF